The 22 T cell receptor beta chains below all came from one sample that was sequenced in a study of somatic mutations in cytotoxic T cells in rheumatoid arthritis. Profiled with immunoSEQ multiplex PCR; TCRdb holds only in-frame clones, not every one. The repertoire holds approximately 18,000 clones, with about nine tenths as singletons. The specimen sequenced was CD8+ T cells sorted from blood. The receptors were sampled from a man aged 35 to 55 in good health.

V gene TRBV28 combines with J gene TRBJ2-7; D call uncertain. Trimming removed 5 bases from V and 4 bases from J, with 12 bases in between. The CDR3 is 13 residues long. Germline values: CDR1 MDHEN, CDR2 SYDVKM. This CDR3 is CASSTDVGYEQYF. In DNA, the CDR3 is TGTGCCAGCAGTACCGACGTGGGGTACGAGCAGTACTTC.

The chain employs TRBV9 and TRBJ2-3; 8 bases line up with TRBD2. Germline CDR1 and CDR2: SGDLS and YYNGEE. Trimming at V came to 4 bases and at J to 0 bases, leaving 4 bases not matched to a gene. This CDR3 region has 15 residues. CDR3 sequence: CASSLTSGSTDTQYF. In nucleotides, the CDR3 is TGTGCCAGCAGCTTAACTAGCGGTAGCACAGATACGCAGTATTTT.

The rearrangement links TRBV10-1 to TRBJ2-4; no clear D. The germline gives CDR1 WNHNN, CDR2 SYGVQD (reference sequence). The CDR3 contains 16 residues. V lost 5 bases to trimming and J lost 2 bases, with 16 bases between them. The DNA of the CDR3 is TGCGCCAGCAGTCCTACACGGTTAAGGTCCAAAAACATTCAGTACTTC. Translation gives CASSPTRLRSKNIQYF.

The J gene is TRBJ2-7, the V gene TRBV29-1, with D uncertain. The length of the CDR3 is 13 residues. Germline CDR1 SQVTM, CDR2 ANQGSEA. Trimming took off 7 bases at V and 2 bases at J, with 15 bases between the two ends. As DNA, the CDR3 is TGCAGCGCTGCCCCAGGCAGAACCTACGAGCAGTACTTC. The encoded protein is CSAAPGRTYEQYF.

The chain links TRBV4-1 to TRBJ2-3, with 8 nucleotides matching TRBD2. CDR1 is MGHRA, CDR2 YSYEKL, per germline. V lost 1 base, J lost 5 bases, and 5 bases stayed unmatched. The CDR3 has 15 amino acids. CDR3: CASSQVWREEDTQYF. The CDR3 nucleotides are TGCGCCAGCAGCCAAGTGTGGCGGGAGGAAGATACGCAGTATTTT.

The gene calls are TRBV7-9 and TRBJ2-1; possibly TRBD2 for D (6 bases). Trimming stripped 5 bases from V and 6 bases from J, with 14 bases between. The germline gives CDR1 SEHNR, CDR2 FQNEAQ (reference sequence). This CDR3 contains 14 residues. CDR3 sequence: CASSPGRGLNEQFF. CDR3 in DNA: TGTGCCAGCAGCCCCGGGCGGGGCCTCAATGAGCAGTTCTTC.

The gene calls are TRBV4-3 and TRBJ1-4; D is unclear. Trimming left V 4 bases short and J 7 bases short, with 19 bases between. The CDR3 is 16 residues long. Germline V gene sequence: CDR1 LGHNA, CDR2 YSLEER. As DNA, the CDR3 is TGCGCCAGCAGCCCGAAACAAGCCGCGCGGGGTGAAAAACTGTTTTTT. Amino acids: CASSPKQAARGEKLFF.

The rearrangement links TRBV27 to TRBJ2-5, with 10 bases fitting TRBD2. Germline V CDR1 and CDR2: MNHEY, SMNVEV (reference sequence). The V segment lost 3 bases and the J segment 5 bases; nucleotides outside the gene matches: 6. The CDR3 length is 15 residues. The CDR3 loop is CASSFDLAGVETQYF. The CDR3 bases are TGTGCCAGCAGTTTTGATCTAGCGGGAGTGGAGACCCAGTACTTC.

This sequence joins TRBV27 and TRBJ2-7; weak D call: TRBD1 (6 bases). The V and J ends lost 3 bases and 4 bases respectively, with 19 bases between them. Germline CDR1 reads MNHEY; CDR2 reads SMNVEV (reference sequence). The CDR3 runs 16 residues. The CDR3 is CASSFSSGESFYEQYF. CDR3 sequence (DNA): TGTGCCAGCAGTTTCTCTTCAGGGGAATCTTTTTACGAGCAGTACTTC.

A note on this clone: This specimen includes other DNA sequences encoding the same CDR3. This chain connects TRBV10-3 to TRBJ2-7, with D unclear. This CDR3 is 13 amino acids long. From germline, CDR1 is ENHRY and CDR2 SYGVKD. Trimming cost V 2 bases and J 3 bases, with 8 bases left between them. DNA for the CDR3: TGTGCCATCAGTGAGGGAGCCAACTACGAGCAGTACTTC. Its protein product is CAISEGANYEQYF.

The rearrangement joins TRBV27 to TRBJ1-4, with D uncertain. The CDR3 runs to 15 residues. CDR1 is MNHEY, CDR2 SMNVEV, per germline (reference sequence). Trimming pared 2 bases from V and 5 bases from J, leaving 12 bases between. Written as DNA, the CDR3 is TGTGCCAGCAGTTTAACAGATACCGTCAATGAAAAACTGTTTTTT. Residues: CASSLTDTVNEKLFF.

This chain links TRBV21-1 with TRBJ1-5; the table's D gene call, TRBD1, was not cross checked with the DNA. TRBV21-1 is given as a pseudogene. The CDR3 is made up of 15 amino acids. The CDR3 spells CASSAGQGVGQPQHF. CDR3 nucleotide sequence: TGTGCCAGCAGCGCGGGACAGGGGGTCGGACAGCCCCAGCATTTT.

V is TRBV10-3 and J is TRBJ2-5; 11 nucleotides line up with TRBD1. V gave up 6 bases and J gave up 3 bases; unmatched junction bases: 6. The CDR3 is 15 residues long. Germline V gene data show CDR1 as ENHRY and CDR2 as SYGVKD. Here the CDR3 reads CAISDRTGGKETQYF. DNA of the CDR3: TGTGCCATCAGCGATCGGACAGGGGGCAAAGAGACCCAGTACTTC.

This chain connects TRBV28 to TRBJ2-7; D is uncertain. Trimming removed 8 bases from V and 3 bases from J, with 14 bases in between. Germline V gene data show CDR1 as MDHEN and CDR2 as SYDVKM. The CDR3 is 13 residues long. CDR3 protein: CASSDQPNYEQYF. CDR3 bases: TGTGCCAGCTCTGATCAACCAAACTACGAGCAGTACTTC.

The rearrangement uses TRBV13 and TRBJ2-1, with D perhaps matching TRBD2 (8 bases). The CDR3 spans 19 residues. Germline CDR1 PRHDT, CDR2 FYEKMQ (reference sequence). V was trimmed by 5 bases and J by 0 bases, leaving 23 bases between them. This chain's CDR3 is CASSREGTAPSRSYNEQFF. The CDR3 coding sequence is TGTGCCAGCAGCCGGGAGGGGACAGCACCATCCCGCTCCTACAATGAGCAGTTCTTC.

The chain uses TRBV18 and TRBJ2-7; perhaps D is TRBD1 or TRBD2 (5 bases each). Trimming stripped 1 base from V and 4 bases from J, with 11 bases between. Germline V gene lookup returns CDR1 KGHSH and CDR2 LQKENI. The CDR3 is 14 amino acids. Written as DNA, the CDR3 is TGTGCCAGCTCACCACACCTAGGGACGTACGAGCAGTACTTC. Translated: CASSPHLGTYEQYF. Complete variable domain (other parts from reference TRBV18 and TRBJ2-7): NAGVMQNPRHLVRRRGQEARLRCSPMKGHSHVYWYRQLPEEGLKFMVYLQKENIIDESGMPKERFSAEFPKEGPSILRIQQVVRGDSAAYFCASSPHLGTYEQYFGPGTRLTVT.

V is TRBV5-1 and J is TRBJ2-2; 8 bases are a match to TRBD2. CDR3 length: 16 amino acids. With V trimmed by 2 bases and J by 0 bases, 3 bases remained unmatched. CDR1 is SGHRS and CDR2 is YFSETQ in the germline V gene. This CDR3 reads CASSFRLASNTGELFF. CDR3 in DNA: TGCGCCAGCAGCTTCAGACTAGCGTCGAACACCGGGGAGCTGTTTTTT.

The genes are TRBV7-9 and TRBJ2-7; TRBD2 is a possible D gene (5 bases). V lost 5 bases and J 2 bases, leaving 16 bases between the germline ends. In germline, CDR1 is SEHNR, CDR2 FQNEAQ (reference sequence). The CDR3 extends over 15 amino acids. CDR3 sequence: CASSQDSGLTYEQYF. The DNA for the CDR3 is TGTGCCAGCAGCCAAGATTCCGGACTGACCTACGAGCAGTACTTC.

CDR3 sequence: CASSLAGQGRGYTF. The CDR3 DNA reads as TGTGCCAGCAGCTTAGCCGGACAGGGGAGAGGCTACACCTTC. The V gene is TRBV11-2, the J gene TRBJ1-2, with TRBD1 identical over 9 bases. The length of the CDR3 is 14 residues. Germline CDR1 SGHAT, CDR2 FQNNGV. The trim removed 1 base at V and 8 bases at J, leaving 5 bases unmatched. The full variable domain, with the rest looked up from reference TRBV11-2 and TRBJ1-2, is EAGVAQSPRYKIIEKRQSVAFWCNPISGHATLYWYQQILGQGPKLLIQFQNNGVVDDSQLPKDRFSAERLKGVDSTLKIQPAKLEDSAVYLCASSLAGQGRGYTFGSGTRLTVV.

The chain couples TRBV5-4 to TRBJ2-1; possibly TRBD1 or TRBD2 for D (5 bases each). There are 13 residues in the CDR3. Germline CDR1 is SGHNT and CDR2 is YYREEE (reference sequence). The germline V and J ends were trimmed by 1 base and 8 bases, with 10 bases remaining between them. Written as DNA, the CDR3 is TGTGCCAGCAGCTTGTGGGGGAAGGATGAGCAGTTCTTC. This gives the protein CASSLWGKDEQFF.

The chain carries TRBV13 and TRBJ2-3; 11 bases match TRBD2. V lost 5 bases and J lost 5; bases outside the gene matches: 3. CDR1 and CDR2 from the germline V gene are PRHDT and FYEKMQ (reference sequence). There are 14 residues in the CDR3. The CDR3 loop is CASSTSGSKDTQYF. The CDR3 DNA reads as TGTGCCAGCAGCACTAGCGGGAGTAAAGATACGCAGTATTTT.

The genes are TRBV4-3 and TRBJ1-2; D possibly corresponds to TRBD1 (5 bases). The germline gives CDR1 LGHNA, CDR2 YSLEER. The CDR3 consists of 17 residues. Trimming took off 0 bases at V and 1 base at J, with 15 bases between the two ends. The chain's CDR3 is CASSQDRETAINYGYTF. Written as DNA, the CDR3 is TGCGCCAGCAGCCAAGATCGGGAGACAGCTATTAACTATGGCTACACCTTC.